This T cell receptor beta chain was sequenced for a study of cytomegalovirus exposure and HLA in healthy donors. Study observations and caveats: In vitro experiments confirmed that three CMV-associated chains were specific for CMV antigens. The study listed some 160 cytomegalovirus-associated TCR beta chains.

Here immunoSEQ multiplex PCR was the method, and the copy in TCRdb shows in-frame clones only, minus some. This sample has approximately 150,000 clones, with roughly 89% found just once. Remarks on this clone: What it binds is not known.

This CDR3 comprises 15 residues. V lost 1 base and J 5 bases, leaving 10 bases between the germline ends. CDR1 SGHRS and CDR2 YFSETQ come from the germline V gene. The sequencing sample was made of PBMCs. This clonotype originated in a woman aged 18-29 years in good health and CMV-seropositive. The rearrangement uses TRBV5-1 and TRBJ1-6; no clear D gene. CDR3 region: CASSLRGPDNSPLHF. DNA for the CDR3: TGCGCCAGCAGCTTGCGTGGGCCGGATAATTCACCCCTCCACTTT.